The rows below give T cell receptor beta chains drawn from one sample of a study of blood T cell repertoires in COVID-19. The protocol was immunoSEQ multiplex PCR, while the TCRdb copy is restricted to in-frame clones and leaves out a portion. The top ten hold about 28% of the sample, which has approximately 180,000 clones, 60% to 80% seen once. Sequenced material: peripheral blood. The receptors come from a woman aged 70 to 79 with acute or convalescent COVID-19. The CDR3 runs from the conserved cysteine through the conserved F or W. The order of the fields is J gene, V gene, CDR3 protein.

>TRBJ1-6|TRBV25-1
CASSNGQGLNSPLHF
>TRBJ1-2|TRBV9
CASSVAGSPGGYGYTF
>TRBJ2-1|TRBV3-1/TRBV3-2
CASSQALAGDNEQFF
>TRBJ2-7|TRBV5-4
CASSLGGGKNPSSYEQYF
>TRBJ1-5|TRBV15
CATSPPPGGNQPQHF
>TRBJ1-2|TRBV20-1
CSASGRGEGYTF
>TRBJ2-7|TRBV6-5
CASSRSRDYEQYF
>TRBJ1-6|TRBV6-1
CASSETARDRGNSPLHF
>TRBJ2-7|TRBV27
CASSPGGVWGSEQYF
>TRBJ1-1|TRBV7-2
CASSSQGQGVTEAFF
>TRBJ2-5|TRBV30
CAWSVTRLWETQYF
>TRBJ1-5|TRBV27
CASRTTNGDQPQHF
>TRBJ2-7|TRBV3-1/TRBV3-2
CASSQGTGEYDEQYF
>TRBJ2-1|TRBV7-2
CASTQGGLGGYSLGEQFF
>TRBJ2-3|TRBV24-1
CATSDLTSGWASTDTQYF
>TRBJ1-1|TRBV20-1
CSASQTALNTEAFF
>TRBJ2-7|TRBV2
CASSEAILAGEYEQYF
>TRBJ2-5|TRBV5-1
CAILLSRSGREGQETQYF
>TRBJ1-4|TRBV9
CASSVRGGEKLFF
>TRBJ2-3|TRBV21-1
CASSKGRSSTDTQYF
>TRBJ2-1|TRBV7-9
CASSFRPGLGYNEQFF
>TRBJ2-7|TRBV3-1/TRBV3-2
CASSQDTVISYEQYF